This is a list of T cell receptor beta chains from one sample in a study of blood T cell repertoires in COVID-19. Method: immunoSEQ multiplex PCR; TCRdb's copy keeps in-frame clones and lacks some. Among 150,000 or so clones listed, 75% to 90% were seen once. Sequenced sample: peripheral blood. The receptors shown here come from a man aged 18 to 29 with COVID-19, enrolled during active disease. Both conserved end residues are part of each CDR3. D genes are given only for firm matches. Clone size is shown for a subset of rows, as once, few, many or a class of expanded clone.

cdr3_nt cdr3_aa clone_size j_call v_call d_call cdr3_length
TGTGCCAGCAGCCGCGTTGACAGGAACACTGAAGCTTTCTTT CASSRVDRNTEAFF NA TRBJ1-1 TRBV27 NA 14
TGTGCCAGCAGCTCCTCAGGCGCTCGATCTGAAGCTTTCTTT CASSSSGARSEAFF few TRBJ1-1 TRBV2 NA 14
TGTGCCAGCAGCTTGGAGGCTAGCGGAGCGTACAATGAGCAGTTCTTC CASSLEASGAYNEQFF NA TRBJ2-1 TRBV5-4 TRBD2 16
TGTGCCAGCAGCTTGCTAATTTTGACCGGGACAGGGGGCTGGGGGGAGCAGTTCTTC CASSLLILTGTGGWGEQFF once TRBJ2-1 TRBV28 TRBD1 19
TGTGCCAGCAGCCTGGCGGGGAGCGGATCCTACGAGCAGTACTTC CASSLAGSGSYEQYF NA TRBJ2-7 TRBV11-3 NA 15
TGCGCCAGCAGCTCGGGACTAGCGACAGATACGCAGTATTTT CASSSGLATDTQYF NA TRBJ2-3 TRBV5-1 TRBD2 14
TGTGCCAGCAGCATACAGAGTGTTAACTATGGCTACACCTTC CASSIQSVNYGYTF NA TRBJ1-2 TRBV7-2 NA 14
TGTGCCAGCAGCTTAGAGCGACAGGGAGGACGATACGAGCAGTACTTC CASSLERQGGRYEQYF NA TRBJ2-7 TRBV11-3 NA 16
TGTGCCAGCAGCGTAGGCGGGGAATGGTCCTACGAGCAGTACTTC CASSVGGEWSYEQYF NA TRBJ2-7 TRBV9 NA 15
TGTGCCAGCAGGCGAAGAGATACGCAGTATTTT CASRRRDTQYF once TRBJ2-3 TRBV28 NA 11
TGTGCCAGCTCACCCCTCGGGACAGGGGTTAGTGAGCAGTTCTTC CASSPLGTGVSEQFF NA TRBJ2-1 TRBV18 TRBD1 15
TGTGCCAGCAGTCAGGGACTAGCGGGACTCTACGAGCAGTACTTC CASSQGLAGLYEQYF NA TRBJ2-7 TRBV6-5 TRBD2 15
TGTGCCACCAGCAGAGGGGCTAGCGGCTACGAGCAGTACTTC CATSRGASGYEQYF NA TRBJ2-7 TRBV15 TRBD2 14
TGTGCCAGTAGTCCCGGACGGGACTTTCTTGAAAAACTGCTTTTT CASSPGRDFLEKLLF NA TRBJ1-4 TRBV19 NA 15
TGTGCCAGCAGCGGGGGACAGGGTATCAACGAGCAGTACTTC CASSGGQGINEQYF NA TRBJ2-7 TRBV5-5 TRBD1 14
TGCAGCGTTTTCCGGACTAGCGGGAGTGGAGATACGCAGTATTTT CSVFRTSGSGDTQYF once TRBJ2-3 TRBV29-1 TRBD2 15